The clone carrying this T cell receptor beta chain has more than one count but fewer than ten. A TCRbeta library incorporating unique molecular identifiers was prepared. TCRdb itself ran the PCR reads through MiXCR, one entry per CDR3 protein. The sample consists of about 400,000 distinct CDR3 sequences, about an eighth of them appearing once. This record comes from a study of T-cell reconstitution after alpha-beta-depleted transplantation in children. Germline CDR1 is KGHSH and CDR2 is LQKENI. The CDR3 consists of 14 residues. V was shortened by 2 bases and J by 2 bases, with 6 bases between the two germline ends.

The origin of this receptor is a human donor who donated a stem cell graft to a child with Fanconi anemia. The chain recombines TRBV18 with TRBJ2-2, with D hard to call. The sample here was PBMCs, taken from the stem cell graft. CDR3 loop: CASSPSHNTGELFF. CDR3 DNA sequence: TGTGCCAGCTCACCATCACACAACACCGGGGAGCTGTTTTTT.